One T cell receptor beta chain is described in this entry. Antigen unknown. Its ends do not fully match the called genes, so a read error is possible. This specimen comes from a study of tumor-infiltrating lymphocytes in primary liver carcinoma. Background on the study: Donors had hepatocellular carcinoma or combined HCC and intrahepatic cholangiocarcinoma. Study findings and constraints: Blood's top-250-clone fraction was significantly lower than that of tumors (p = 0.039).

The source material, 20-30 mg of unsorted bulk tissue, was used to co-extract RNA and DNA. Primary liver carcinomas in the patients were surgically resected. Sampling of each tumor involved five separate regions. Starting from approximately 0.45 ug of total RNA, TCR beta cDNA was produced with a primer in the constant region. Amplification in three nested multiplex PCR rounds with slightly modified ARM-PCR gave rise to TCR beta libraries. One entry per CDR3 protein results from TCRdb running MiXCR on the multiplex PCR reads. The table has some 180,000 distinct CDR3 sequences, around four fifths seen once. The specimen was tumor tissue from primary liver carcinoma. This TCR derives from a man aged 35 to 55 with primary liver carcinoma and hepatitis B virus infection.

CDR3 sequence (DNA): TGCGCCAGCTGCCAAGAGGCGGGAAGGCCGGGTGACATTCAGTACTTC. Residues: CASCQEAGRPGDIQYF. The chain recombines TRBV4-1 with TRBJ2-4, with a weak D call TRBD2 (6 bases). Germline assignment: CDR1 MGHRA and CDR2 YSYEKL. The CDR3 spans 16 residues.